This T cell receptor beta chain was retrieved from a study of CD8 T cells in ankylosing spondylitis. Germline loops: CDR1 SGHVS, CDR2 FQNEAQ. The junction had 4 bases not matched to a gene; V was cut back by 5 bases and J by 7 bases. CDR3 length: 13 amino acids. A word on this clonotype: Its antigen remains unknown.

Points from the study as a whole: In synovial fluid and blood from reactive arthritis, some motif variants were previously reported. In peripheral blood, disease-linked CD8+ clones occurred at relatively low frequencies. Clones linked to disease were reported to show significant enrichment in matched ankylosing spondylitis synovial fluid. Seemingly characteristic of ankylosing spondylitis blood was a TCR beta motif consisting of roughly 8 highly homologous variants.

Construction of TCR beta libraries was performed using quantitative 5'-RACE with molecular barcodes. TCRdb processed the 5' RACE reads anew with MiXCR; each CDR3 protein has one entry. Among roughly 440,000 distinct CDR3 sequences listed, roughly 17% were seen once. The sample was blood, either unsorted or a sorted T cell fraction (not recorded which). The TCR was taken from a male donor with ankylosing spondylitis. The chain carries TRBV7-8 and TRBJ1-5; 8 bases agree with TRBD1. The CDR3 reads CASSIDRGQPQHF. The CDR3, as DNA: TGTGCCAGCAGCATTGACAGGGGACAGCCCCAGCATTTT.